This record concerns one T cell receptor beta chain sequence. Its target is not known. This specimen belongs to a study of OX40 agonist ivuxolimab in advanced cancers. About the research overall: Across the patients, intravenous ivuxolimab was delivered every 2 weeks at 0.01 to 10 mg/kg. Those enrolled were approximately 83% male, with a mean age of 60 years and ages from roughly 20 to 85. Overall study results and limits: CD4+ and CD8+ blood T cells expanded clonally by week 6 at 0.1 to 3.0 mg/kg.

TCRdb's copy holds only in-frame clones and misses some; the assay was immunoSEQ multiplex PCR. This repertoire shows roughly 100,000 clones, around nine tenths found once; its top ten account for roughly 0.84%. Per the germline V gene, CDR1 is LGHNA and CDR2 is YSLEER. V was pared by 0 bases and J by 5 bases, with 13 bases between. This CDR3 spans 15 amino acids. The TCR sequence derives from an adult with an advanced solid tumor such as melanoma, head and neck, liver or kidney cancer. The chain links TRBV4-3 to TRBJ1-1; no clear D gene. Sequencing used CD4+ or CD8+ T cells sorted from blood, obtained in a trial of the OX40 agonist ivuxolimab. The DNA of the CDR3 is TGCGCCAGCAGCCAAGAACCTAGTGCTGCAACTGAAGCTTTCTTT. It codes for CASSQEPSAATEAFF.